This is a list of T cell receptor beta chains from one sample in a study of blood T cell repertoires in COVID-19. Clones were read by immunoSEQ multiplex PCR, and TCRdb kept only the in-frame ones, dropping some. This table holds 46,000 or so clones, around 86% found once. Sample: peripheral blood. The receptors here all came from a man between 60 and 70 years old with active or convalescent COVID-19. CDR3s leave out the opening cysteine and the closing phenylalanine or tryptophan. Each record gives: clone size, D gene, V gene, CDR3 protein. D genes are given only for firm matches. Not all rows give a size; the values are once, few, many and, for expanded clones, a class.

>NA|TRBD1|TRBV9
ASSVQQGSVDTEAF
>NA|TRBD2|TRBV29-1
SVEDLRGVEETQY
>NA|NA|TRBV7-9
ASSLRGQETQY
>NA|NA|TRBV4-1
ASSQREGTEAF
>NA|TRBD2|TRBV5-4
ASSLDPAGSTDTQY
>NA|NA|TRBV7-9
ASSKSGEYNEQF
>NA|TRBD1|TRBV28
AIGTGSLDEKLF
>NA|NA|TRBV6-2/TRBV6-3
ASSYRKETQY
>NA|TRBD1|TRBV7-7
ASSLGQTPYNEQF
>NA|NA|TRBV12-3/TRBV12-4
ASSFDRFSPLH
>NA|NA|TRBV29-1
SVGQAGGYGYT
>NA|NA|TRBV27
ASSLKGVVGTDTQY
>NA|TRBD1|TRBV18
ASSPRTGDRGNTIY
>NA|TRBD2|TRBV20-1
SASSGYYNEQF
>few|NA|TRBV4-1
ASSFSLHTPSGETQY
>NA|TRBD2|TRBV7-9
ASRDTSVRQF
>NA|NA|TRBV6-5
ASIRGGTDTQY
>NA|NA|TRBV6-6
ASSSPITGNGYT
>NA|NA|TRBV27
ASRPTGLGGYT
>once|NA|TRBV28
ASVRDTDTQY
>NA|NA|TRBV6-5
ASSLTRGDLH
>once|NA|TRBV6-5
ASSFDSYNEQF
>NA|TRBD1|TRBV28
ASSLWVQGAYGYT
>NA|NA|TRBV11-2
ASSRLSGSNTEAF
>few|TRBD1|TRBV5-1
ASSPGETGVRGYT
>NA|TRBD2|TRBV4-1
ASSQGRGVNEQF
>NA|NA|TRBV4-1
ASSLERDQPQH
>once|NA|TRBV5-1
ASSSLGEAF
>once|TRBD1|TRBV5-4
ASSSPGQGSSYNEQF
>NA|NA|TRBV7-9
ASSLSSLGAYGYT
>once|NA|TRBV6-2/TRBV6-3
ASSYSAPGANVLT
>once|NA|TRBV10-3
AISEGGIHSNQPQH
>NA|TRBD1|TRBV4-1
ASSLTGADGIGALQF
>once|NA|TRBV14
ASSQGAPEAF
>NA|TRBD1|TRBV23-1
ASSQQFPGQGDQPQH
>NA|TRBD2|TRBV6-4
AKPAGGPPDTQY
>NA|TRBD1|TRBV6-6
ASSYPSGTGEETQY
>NA|TRBD1|TRBV24-1
ATSDQTGGKEDEQF
>NA|NA|TRBV6-1
ASSETWTAQETQY
>NA|NA|TRBV5-6
ASSVQTDGYT
>NA|NA|TRBV16
ASSRSGQQNTEAF
>few|TRBD1|TRBV30
AWSRTGTGGVGEKLF
>NA|NA|TRBV27
ASRYRAPTSVLPGNQPQH
>NA|NA|TRBV5-6
ASSFLDRLNTEAF
>once|TRBD1|TRBV6-1
ASSEVRGQVWPQH
>NA|TRBD1|TRBV15
ATSRNSRADRGQGGYT